The clone carrying this TCR beta chain has more than one count but fewer than ten. This entry is derived from a study of blood T cell repertoires in COVID-19. For the study at large: Sites across the United States, Italy and Spain contributed samples from acute and convalescent COVID-19. From T cells, B-cell-depleted T cells, or PBMCs came the material, which was cDNA or gDNA.

Authors' processing steps: For nucleated cells, counts were estimated from reference gene primer amplification. Data came from immunoSEQ multiplex PCR; TCRdb stores just in-frame clones and leaves some out. V, J and clone size were drawn from that table, and D and trimming were deduced from the DNA. The profile shows approximately 250,000 clones, approximately 86% of them singletons. Germline assignment: CDR1 MNHEY and CDR2 SMNVEV (reference sequence). The ends lost 8 bases at V and 1 base at J; junction bases unmatched: 9. The CDR3 length is 16 residues. Material for sequencing was peripheral blood. The source is a man aged 35 to 55 with active or convalescent COVID-19. This chain joins TRBV27 and TRBJ2-7, with 12 bases lining up with TRBD2. CDR3 sequence: CASALAGGPGSYEQYF. CDR3 nucleotides: TGTGCCAGCGCGCTAGCGGGAGGGCCAGGGTCCTACGAGCAGTACTTC.